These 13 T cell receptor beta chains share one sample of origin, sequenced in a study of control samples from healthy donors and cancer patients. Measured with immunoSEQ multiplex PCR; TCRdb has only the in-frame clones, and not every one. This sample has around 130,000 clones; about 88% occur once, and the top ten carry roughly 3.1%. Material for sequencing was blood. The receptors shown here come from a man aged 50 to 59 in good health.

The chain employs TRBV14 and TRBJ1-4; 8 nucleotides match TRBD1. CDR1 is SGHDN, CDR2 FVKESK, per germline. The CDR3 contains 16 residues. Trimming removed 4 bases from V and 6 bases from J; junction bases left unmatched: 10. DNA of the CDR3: TGTGCCAGCAGCCTCAGACAGGGGACATTCTATGAAAAACTGTTTTTT. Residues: CASSLRQGTFYEKLFF.

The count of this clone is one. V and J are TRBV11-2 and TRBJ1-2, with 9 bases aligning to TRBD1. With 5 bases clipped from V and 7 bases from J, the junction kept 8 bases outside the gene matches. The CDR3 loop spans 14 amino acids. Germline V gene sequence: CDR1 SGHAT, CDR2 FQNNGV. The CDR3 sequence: CASSPYTGGGGYTF. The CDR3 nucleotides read TGTGCCAGCAGCCCCTACACAGGGGGCGGTGGCTACACCTTC.

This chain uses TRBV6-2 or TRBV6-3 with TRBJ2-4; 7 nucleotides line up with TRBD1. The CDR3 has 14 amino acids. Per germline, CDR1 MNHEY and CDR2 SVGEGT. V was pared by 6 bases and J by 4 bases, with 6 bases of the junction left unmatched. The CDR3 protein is CASSLDRIKNIQYF. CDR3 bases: TGTGCCAGCAGCCTGGACAGGATTAAAAACATTCAGTACTTC.

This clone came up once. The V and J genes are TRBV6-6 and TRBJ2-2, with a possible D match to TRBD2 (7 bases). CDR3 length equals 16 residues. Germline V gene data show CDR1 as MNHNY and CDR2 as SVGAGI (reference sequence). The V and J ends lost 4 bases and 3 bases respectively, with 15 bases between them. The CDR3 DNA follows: TGTGCCAGCAGTTTCCTCCGGGGGGCTGACACCGGGGAGCTGTTTTTT. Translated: CASSFLRGADTGELFF.

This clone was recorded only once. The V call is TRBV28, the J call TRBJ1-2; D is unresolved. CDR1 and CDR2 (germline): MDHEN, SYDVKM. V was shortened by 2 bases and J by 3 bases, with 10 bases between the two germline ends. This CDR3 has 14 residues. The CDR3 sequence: CASSLDLGDYGYTF. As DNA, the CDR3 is TGTGCCAGCAGTTTAGATTTAGGAGACTATGGCTACACCTTC.

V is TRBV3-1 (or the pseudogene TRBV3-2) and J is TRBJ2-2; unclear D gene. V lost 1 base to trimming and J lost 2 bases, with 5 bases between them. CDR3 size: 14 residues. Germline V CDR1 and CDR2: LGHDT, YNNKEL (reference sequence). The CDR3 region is CASSQGENTGELFF. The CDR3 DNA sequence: TGTGCCAGCAGCCAAGGGGAAAACACCGGGGAGCTGTTTTTT.

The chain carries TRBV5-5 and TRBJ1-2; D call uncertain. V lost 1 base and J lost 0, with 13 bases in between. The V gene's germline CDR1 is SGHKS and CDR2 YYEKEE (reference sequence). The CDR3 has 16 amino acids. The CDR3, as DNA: TGTGCCAGCAGCTTGTTGCAGGTCCGAACTAACTATGGCTACACCTTC. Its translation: CASSLLQVRTNYGYTF.

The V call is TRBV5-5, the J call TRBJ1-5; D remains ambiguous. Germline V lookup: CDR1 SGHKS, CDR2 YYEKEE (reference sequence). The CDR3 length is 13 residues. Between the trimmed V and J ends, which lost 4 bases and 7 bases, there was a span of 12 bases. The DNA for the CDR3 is TGTGCCAGCAGCCGCTCGGGCGACCAGCCCCAGCATTTT. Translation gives CASSRSGDQPQHF.

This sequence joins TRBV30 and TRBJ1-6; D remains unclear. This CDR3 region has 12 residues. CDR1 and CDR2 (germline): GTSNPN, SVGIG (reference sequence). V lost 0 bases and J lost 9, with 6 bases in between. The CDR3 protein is CAWSVTSSPLHF. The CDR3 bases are TGTGCCTGGAGTGTTACTAGTTCACCCCTCCACTTT. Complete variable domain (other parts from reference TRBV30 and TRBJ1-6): SQTIHQWPATLVQPVGSPLSLECTVEGTSNPNLYWYRQAAGRGLQLLFYSVGIGQISSEVPQNLSASRPQDRQFILSSKKLLLSDSGFYLCAWSVTSSPLHFGNGTRLTVT.

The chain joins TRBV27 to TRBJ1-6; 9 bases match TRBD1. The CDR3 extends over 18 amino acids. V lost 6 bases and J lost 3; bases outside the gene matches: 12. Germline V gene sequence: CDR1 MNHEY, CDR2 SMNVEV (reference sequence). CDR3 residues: CASSLQGAPQYYNSPLHF. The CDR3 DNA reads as TGTGCCAGCAGCCTACAGGGGGCACCCCAATACTATAATTCACCCCTCCACTTT.

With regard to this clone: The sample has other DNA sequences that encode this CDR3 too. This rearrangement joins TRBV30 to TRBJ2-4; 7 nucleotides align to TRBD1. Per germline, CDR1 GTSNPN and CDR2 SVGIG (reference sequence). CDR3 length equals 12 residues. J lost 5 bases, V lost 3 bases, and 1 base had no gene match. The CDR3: CAWSGQENIQYF. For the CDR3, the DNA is TGTGCCTGGAGCGGACAGGAAAACATTCAGTACTTC. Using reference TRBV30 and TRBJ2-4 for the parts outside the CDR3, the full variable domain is SQTIHQWPATLVQPVGSPLSLECTVEGTSNPNLYWYRQAAGRGLQLLFYSVGIGQISSEVPQNLSASRPQDRQFILSSKKLLLSDSGFYLCAWSGQENIQYFGAGTRLSVL.

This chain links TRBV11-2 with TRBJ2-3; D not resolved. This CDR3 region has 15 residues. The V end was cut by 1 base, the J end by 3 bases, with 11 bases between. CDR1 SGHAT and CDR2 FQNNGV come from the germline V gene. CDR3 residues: CASSLVGRLTDTQYF. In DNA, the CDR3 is TGTGCCAGCAGCTTAGTCGGCAGGTTGACAGATACGCAGTATTTT.

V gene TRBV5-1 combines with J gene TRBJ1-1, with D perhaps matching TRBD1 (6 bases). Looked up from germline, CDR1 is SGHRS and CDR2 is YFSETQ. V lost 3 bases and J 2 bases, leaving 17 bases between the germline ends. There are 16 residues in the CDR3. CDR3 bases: TGCGCCAGCAGCTCACTGGGATTGGGGGGCAACACTGAAGCTTTCTTT. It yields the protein CASSSLGLGGNTEAFF.